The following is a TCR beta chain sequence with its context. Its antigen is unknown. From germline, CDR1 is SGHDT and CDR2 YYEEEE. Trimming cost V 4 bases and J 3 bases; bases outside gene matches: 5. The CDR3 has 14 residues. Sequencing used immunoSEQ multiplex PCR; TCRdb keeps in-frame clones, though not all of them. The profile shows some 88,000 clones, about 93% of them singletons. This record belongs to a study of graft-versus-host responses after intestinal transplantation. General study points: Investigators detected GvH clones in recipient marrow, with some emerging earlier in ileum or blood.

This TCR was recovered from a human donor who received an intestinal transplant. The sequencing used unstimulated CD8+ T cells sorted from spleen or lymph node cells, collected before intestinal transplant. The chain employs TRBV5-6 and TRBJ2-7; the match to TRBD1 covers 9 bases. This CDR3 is CASSLRDRDYEQYF. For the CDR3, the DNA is TGTGCCAGCAGCCTCCGGGACAGGGACTACGAGCAGTACTTC.